The 23 T cell receptor beta chains given below trace back to one sample, sequenced in a study of blood T cell repertoires in COVID-19. Libraries were prepared by immunoSEQ multiplex PCR; TCRdb keeps only in-frame clonotypes and omits some of them. The sample yields 350,000 to 550,000 clones, around 89% seen once. Sequencing was performed on peripheral blood. Source of these receptors: a woman aged 25 to 45 with acute or convalescent COVID-19.

V and J are TRBV7-9 and TRBJ2-7; no firm D call. The V end lost 5 bases, the J end lost 1 base, and 12 bases lay between the germline ends. CDR1 and CDR2 from the germline V gene are SEHNR and FQNEAQ (reference sequence). CDR3 size: 14 residues. CDR3 amino acids: CASSAERLSYEQYF. CDR3 nucleotides: TGTGCCAGCAGCGCGGAGAGGCTATCCTACGAGCAGTACTTC. Based on the CDR3 plus reference TRBV7-9 and TRBJ2-7, the full variable domain is DTGVSQNPRHKITKRGQNVTFRCDPISEHNRLYWYRQTLGQGPEFLTYFQNEAQLEKSRLLSDRFSAERPKGSFSTLEIQRTEQGDSAMYLCASSAERLSYEQYFGPGTRLTVT.

The rearrangement joins TRBV5-1 to TRBJ2-1, with 8 bases that match TRBD2. V lost 2 bases and J lost 6; bases outside the gene matches: 7. The CDR3 runs to 15 residues. CDR1 and CDR2 from the germline V gene are SGHRS and YFSETQ. The CDR3 is CASSLLAGHTNEQFF. Here the CDR3 DNA reads TGCGCCAGCAGCTTATTAGCGGGGCATACCAATGAGCAGTTCTTC.

The V and J genes are TRBV5-1 and TRBJ1-5, with 9 bases identical to TRBD1. CDR3 length: 15 residues. Germline V CDR1 and CDR2: SGHRS, YFSETQ. With V trimmed by 0 bases and J by 6 bases, 4 bases remained unmatched. In DNA form, the CDR3 reads TGCGCCAGCAGCTTGGAAGGACAGGGGATTCAGCCCCAGCATTTT. Amino acid sequence: CASSLEGQGIQPQHF.

The J gene is TRBJ2-4, the V gene TRBV6-1, with TRBD1 matching over 7 bases. Unmatched junction bases numbered 8, after V lost 3 bases and J lost 0 bases. The germline CDR1 and CDR2 sequences are MNHNS and SASEGT. This CDR3 region has 17 residues. This CDR3 is CASSDRTGLLAKNIQYF. The CDR3 coding sequence is TGTGCCAGCAGTGACAGGACAGGACTGCTAGCCAAAAACATTCAGTACTTC.

Concerning this clone itself: Other DNA variants within this sample encode the same CDR3. CDR3 sequence (DNA): TGCAGTGCTAGTCTGTACGAGCAGTACTTC. Its translation is CSASLYEQYF. V gene TRBV20-1 combines with J gene TRBJ2-7, with D unresolved. V dropped 3 bases and J dropped 4 bases, with 4 bases sitting between them. The CDR3 sequence is 10 residues long. CDR1 is DFQATT and CDR2 is SNEGSKA in the germline V gene (reference sequence).

J is TRBJ2-3 and V is TRBV14, with 8 bases that match TRBD1. This CDR3 is 18 amino acids long. J lost 0 bases, V lost 4 bases, and 12 bases had no gene match. CDR1 is SGHDN, CDR2 FVKESK, per germline. CDR3 loop: CASSRNAGGPFSTDTQYF. The DNA of the CDR3 is TGTGCCAGCAGCCGCAACGCAGGGGGCCCCTTTAGCACAGATACGCAGTATTTT. The variable domain in full, with the rest retrieved from reference TRBV14 and TRBJ2-3, is EAGVTQFPSHSVIEKGQTVTLRCDPISGHDNLYWYRRVMGKEIKFLLHFVKESKQDESGMPNNRFLAERTGGTYSTLKVQPAELEDSGVYFCASSRNAGGPFSTDTQYFGPGTRLTVL.

The CDR3 spells CASSIISGAYSNQPQHF. In DNA form, the CDR3 reads TGTGCCAGTAGTATCATTTCAGGGGCATATAGCAATCAGCCCCAGCATTTT. The chain couples TRBV19 to TRBJ1-5; perhaps TRBD1 as D (6 bases). Trimming pared 3 bases from V and 0 bases from J, leaving 15 bases between. The CDR3 is 17 amino acids. Germline lookup yields CDR1 LNHDA and CDR2 SQIVND (reference sequence).

V usage is TRBV7-2 and J usage is TRBJ2-7; D call uncertain. The CDR3 consists of 14 residues. Germline V lookup: CDR1 SGHTA, CDR2 FQGNSA. The ends were cut back, 2 bases at V and 3 bases at J, with 11 bases in the middle. This CDR3 reads CASSLSPRFYEQYF. The DNA of the CDR3 is TGTGCCAGCAGCTTATCCCCCCGTTTCTACGAGCAGTACTTC.

V is TRBV5-5 and J is TRBJ1-5; D is unclear. This CDR3 contains 14 residues. Germline V gene lookup returns CDR1 SGHKS and CDR2 YYEKEE (reference sequence). The V end was cut by 0 bases, the J end by 6 bases, with 10 bases between. In DNA, the CDR3 is TGTGCCAGCAGCTTGGGTGCGGGTAGTCAGCCCCAGCATTTT. Amino acid sequence: CASSLGAGSQPQHF.

The rearrangement links TRBV9 to TRBJ2-3; TRBD2 matches at 7 bases. V lost 5 bases and J lost 0; bases outside the gene matches: 6. Germline values: CDR1 SGDLS, CDR2 YYNGEE. The CDR3 consists of 15 residues. The CDR3, as DNA: TGTGCCAGCAGTTCTAGCGGTGCTAGCACAGATACGCAGTATTTT. This encodes CASSSSGASTDTQYF.

The genes are TRBV6-1 and TRBJ1-3; D is ambiguous. This CDR3 is built from 16 residues. The germline gives CDR1 MNHNS, CDR2 SASEGT. Trimming removed 1 base at V and 7 bases at J, with 17 bases between. The CDR3 DNA follows: TGTGCCAGCAGTGAAGGCATCGGAGATTCTTGGAACACCATATATTTT. This sequence encodes CASSEGIGDSWNTIYF.

The CDR3 protein is CATSRDLQGGTEAFF. The DNA for the CDR3 is TGTGCCACCAGCAGAGATTTACAGGGTGGCACTGAAGCTTTCTTT. V gene TRBV15 combines with J gene TRBJ1-1, with D perhaps TRBD1 (6 bases). Germline assignment: CDR1 LNHNV and CDR2 YYDKDF (reference sequence). V lost 0 bases to trimming and J lost 4 bases, with 12 bases between them. This CDR3 is 15 amino acids long.

The V call is TRBV5-4, the J call TRBJ2-1; no firm D call. CDR1 and CDR2 (germline): SGHNT, YYREEE (reference sequence). V was shortened by 4 bases and J by 6 bases, with 8 bases between the two germline ends. The CDR3 length is 12 residues. CDR3 DNA sequence: TGTGCCAGCAGCCGGAGTAGCAATGAGCAGTTCTTC. This gives the protein CASSRSSNEQFF.

This clone was counted between two and nine times. The CDR3 DNA reads TGTGCCAGCAGCTTAGTGGGGAGTTACTATGGCTACACCTTC. Encoded protein: CASSLVGSYYGYTF. V gene TRBV7-9 combines with J gene TRBJ1-2; no firm D call. The length of the CDR3 is 14 residues. Germline V gene data show CDR1 as SEHNR and CDR2 as FQNEAQ (reference sequence). Deletions cut 1 base from V and 3 bases from J, with 9 bases between.

This chain connects TRBV25-1 to TRBJ2-1; 10 bases are shared with TRBD1. The CDR3 extends over 18 amino acids. After removal of 8 bases from V and 0 bases from J, the junction contained 13 bases not matched to a gene. From germline, CDR1 is MGHDK and CDR2 SYGVNS. The CDR3 coding sequence is TGTGCCAGCCACGGACAGGGGGATCATAAAGCCTCCTACAATGAGCAGTTCTTC. Protein sequence: CASHGQGDHKASYNEQFF.

V is TRBV7-3 and J is TRBJ2-1; TRBD1 is a possible D gene (6 bases). Trimming stripped 1 base from V and 6 bases from J, with 10 bases between. This CDR3 is 14 amino acids long. Germline lookup yields CDR1 SGHTA and CDR2 FQGTGA. The CDR3: CASSLNRVPNEQFF. The CDR3 coding sequence is TGTGCCAGCAGCTTAAACAGGGTCCCCAATGAGCAGTTCTTC. Filled out from reference TRBV7-3 and TRBJ2-1, the complete variable domain reads GAGVSQTPSNKVTEKGKYVELRCDPISGHTALYWYRQSLGQGPEFLIYFQGTGAADDSGLPNDRFFAVRPEGSVSTLKIQRTERGDSAVYLCASSLNRVPNEQFFGPGTRLTVL.

V is TRBV19 and J is TRBJ1-2; 10 bases agree with TRBD1. The germline CDR1 and CDR2 sequences are LNHDA and SQIVND (reference sequence). V trimming: 9 bases; J trimming: 13 bases; junction bases outside the gene matches: 14. The CDR3 covers 13 residues. The CDR3 DNA sequence: TGTGCCAGCGACAGGGGGCGAAGCAATTTAAGCACCTTC. This gives the protein CASDRGRSNLSTF.

Only one count was recorded for this clone. The chain joins TRBV7-9 to TRBJ1-1; D is perhaps TRBD1 (5 bases). The length of the CDR3 is 13 residues. The germline CDR1 and CDR2 sequences are SEHNR and FQNEAQ (reference sequence). Trimming took off 7 bases at V and 6 bases at J, with 15 bases between the two ends. CDR3 DNA: TGTGCCAGCATAACACAGGTTGACGCTGAAGCTTTCTTT. This gives the protein CASITQVDAEAFF.

The chain combines TRBV4-1 with TRBJ1-6; tentatively, D is TRBD1 (6 bases). This CDR3 region has 17 residues. CDR1 is MGHRA and CDR2 is YSYEKL in the germline V gene. Trimming left V 3 bases short and J 2 bases short, with 14 bases between. The CDR3 spells CASSHRGDTTYNSPLHF. CDR3 coding DNA: TGCGCCAGCAGCCACAGAGGGGACACGACCTATAATTCACCCCTCCACTTT.

This clone was recorded a few times. The CDR3 loop reads CASSYAALNTEAFF. The CDR3 coding sequence is TGTGCCAGCAGTTACGCAGCACTAAACACTGAAGCTTTCTTT. The chain combines TRBV6-6 with TRBJ1-1; unclear D gene. The CDR3 runs 14 residues. Germline assignment: CDR1 MNHNY and CDR2 SVGAGI (reference sequence). Trimming pared 2 bases from V and 2 bases from J, leaving 9 bases between.

V is TRBV7-9 and J is TRBJ2-5; 7 bases agree with TRBD1. This CDR3 spans 13 amino acids. V dropped 11 bases and J dropped 3; count of bases not matched to a gene: 9. Germline V gives CDR1 SEHNR, CDR2 FQNEAQ (reference sequence). The CDR3 DNA reads TGTGCCGGGACCCACAGGGGAGAAGAGACCCAGTACTTC. This gives the protein CAGTHRGEETQYF.

In its sample, this clone was seen once. The CDR3, as DNA: TGTGCCAGCAGCTTAAACCCCCAGGGCTCCTACGAGCAGTACTTC. Amino acids: CASSLNPQGSYEQYF. V and J are TRBV5-6 and TRBJ2-7; D is possibly TRBD1 (5 bases). The CDR3 sequence is 15 residues long. Germline lookup yields CDR1 SGHDT and CDR2 YYEEEE. Trimming shortened V by 2 bases and J by 0 bases, and 12 bases separated the two germline ends.

This chain joins TRBV3-1 (or the pseudogene TRBV3-2) and TRBJ1-1, with D possibly TRBD1 on 5 matching bases. CDR1 and CDR2 (germline): LGHDT, YNNKEL (reference sequence). The CDR3 sequence is 15 residues long. Trimming pared 4 bases from V and 3 bases from J, leaving 15 bases between. The CDR3 reads CASSLGWGLDTEAFF. For the CDR3, the DNA is TGTGCCAGCAGCCTAGGTTGGGGACTCGACACTGAAGCTTTCTTT.